A single sample is the source of the 10 T cell receptor beta chains below, sequenced in a study of shared clonotypes between healthy human individuals (dated by TCRdb to the early 2020s). The library was produced with the immunoSEQ multiplex PCR assay. Held by TCRdb, this immuneACCESS table contains in-frame sequences only and omits some clones. Under half of the omission traces to an unresolved V gene where checked; the cause of the rest is unknown. For this sample there are a few million clones; approximately 96% appear just once. The top ten clonotypes cover approximately 0.13% of the sample. The sample taken for sequencing was naive CD4+ T cells sorted from blood. The cell subset or site label of this sample denotes: CD45RA+ positively selected. These receptors all come from a man in his late teens or twenties in good health.

This clone was seen only once. The same CDR3 is also encoded by other DNA sequences in this sample. The rearrangement joins TRBV5-1 to TRBJ2-5, with no clear D. Trimming shortened V by 0 bases and J by 4 bases, and 4 bases separated the two germline ends. The germline V gene encodes CDR1 SGHRS and CDR2 YFSETQ. The CDR3 extends over 12 amino acids. The CDR3 DNA is TGCGCCAGCAGCTTGGCAGGAGAGACCCAGTACTTC. Residues: CASSLAGETQYF.

V usage is TRBV30 and J usage is TRBJ1-2; no reliable D call. Between the trimmed V and J ends, which lost 0 bases and 1 base, there was a span of 6 bases. The CDR3 sequence is 13 residues long. Germline V gives CDR1 GTSNPN, CDR2 SVGIG (reference sequence). The DNA for the CDR3 is TGTGCCTGGAGTGTACGTCTTAACTATGGCTACACCTTC. It is translated as CAWSVRLNYGYTF.

The chain has TRBV29-1 and TRBJ2-1, with D possibly matching TRBD1 (6 bases). The CDR3 runs to 14 residues. Trimming shortened V by 0 bases and J by 12 bases, and 18 bases separated the two germline ends. Germline V lookup: CDR1 SQVTM, CDR2 ANQGSEA. Here the CDR3 reads CSVEDPTGPRWQFF. The CDR3 DNA follows: TGCAGCGTTGAAGACCCGACAGGCCCCCGGTGGCAGTTCTTC.

The rearrangement joins TRBV7-2 to TRBJ2-7; D could derive from TRBD1 or TRBD2 (6 bases each). The CDR3 is 15 amino acids. Trimming shortened V by 0 bases and J by 5 bases, and 14 bases separated the two germline ends. The germline CDR1 and CDR2 sequences are SGHTA and FQGNSA. The CDR3 is CASSLAPGERDEQYF. CDR3 in DNA: TGTGCCAGCAGCTTAGCACCAGGGGAGCGGGACGAGCAGTACTTC.

This chain uses TRBV7-8 with TRBJ2-2, with unresolved D. V was shortened by 8 bases and J by 4 bases, with 11 bases between the two germline ends. Germline values: CDR1 SGHVS, CDR2 FQNEAQ. The CDR3 is 13 residues long. The CDR3 reads CASLITGTGELFF. As DNA, the CDR3 is TGTGCCAGCTTGATTACGGGCACCGGGGAGCTGTTTTTT. The full variable domain, its missing parts supplied by reference TRBV7-8 and TRBJ2-2, is GAGVSQSPRYKVAKRGQDVALRCDPISGHVSLFWYQQALGQGPEFLTYFQNEAQLDKSGLPSDRFFAERPEGSVSTLKIQRTQQEDSAVYLCASLITGTGELFFGEGSRLTVL.

The CDR3 DNA reads TGCAGTGCCCCAGGGAAGGATGGCTACACCTTC. It translates to CSAPGKDGYTF. J is TRBJ1-2 and V is TRBV20-1; TRBD1 is a possible D gene (5 bases). The CDR3 totals 11 residues. From germline, CDR1 is DFQATT and CDR2 SNEGSKA (reference sequence). Trimming removed 6 bases at V and 6 bases at J, with 11 bases between.

Remarks on this clone: Other DNA sequences in the sample encode the same CDR3. The CDR3 coding sequence is TGCAGTGGGTTTACAGATACGCAGTATTTT. Encoded protein: CSGFTDTQYF. This chain links TRBV20-1 with TRBJ2-3; no definite D call. The ends were cut back, 7 bases at V and 3 bases at J, with 5 bases in the middle. The germline gives CDR1 DFQATT, CDR2 SNEGSKA (reference sequence). The length of the CDR3 is 10 residues.

As concerns this clone: One junction end disagrees with the germline gene, perhaps due to a read error. The chain joins TRBV7-7 to TRBJ1-6; D remains ambiguous. There are 14 residues in the CDR3. Germline V lookup: CDR1 SSHAT, CDR2 FNYEAQ (reference sequence). The CDR3: CASSPRDYNSPLHF. The CDR3, as DNA: TGTGCTAGCAGCCCTCGGGACTATAATTCACCCCTCCACTTT.

This chain joins TRBV7-2 and TRBJ2-3; 10 bases line up with TRBD1. The CDR3 covers 16 residues. Trimming at V came to 5 bases and at J to 5 bases, leaving 10 bases not matched to a gene. Germline loops: CDR1 SGHTA, CDR2 FQGNSA. This chain's CDR3 is CASSDLDRGHKDTQYF. CDR3 coding DNA: TGTGCCAGCAGCGATTTAGACAGGGGGCATAAAGATACGCAGTATTTT.

This clone was picked up one time. The chain carries TRBV29-1 and TRBJ2-1; D unclear. This CDR3 region has 11 residues. Germline CDR1 reads SQVTM; CDR2 reads ANQGSEA. Trimming removed 2 bases from V and 4 bases from J, with 3 bases in between. The CDR3, as DNA: TGCAGCGTTGAAACGTACAATGAGCAGTTCTTC. Translated, it gives CSVETYNEQFF.